The 21 T cell receptor beta chains reported below all come from one sample, sequenced in a study of T cells in Graves' hyperthyroidism and ophthalmopathy. RNA transcripts provided the source from which TCR beta CDR3 regions were amplified. The TCR CDR3 first-round RT-PCR relied on the HTBI primer set. TCRdb reprocessed the multiplex PCR reads via MiXCR and lists one record per CDR3 protein. This sample yields approximately 430,000 distinct CDR3 sequences, of which about a sixth are seen a single time; 14% belongs to the top ten. Sequences were obtained from blood. These receptors all stem from a woman under 30 with Graves' hyperthyroidism.

The sample holds a few counts of this clonotype. This may arise from a read error, as a much more abundant clone is one base away. CDR3 DNA sequence: TGTGCCAGCAGCAGCGGGGGGTACACAGATACGCGGTATTTT. Translated: CASSSGGYTDTRYF. The chain links TRBV9 to TRBJ2-3; 9 bases agree with TRBD2. The CDR3 has 14 amino acids. CDR1 and CDR2 (germline): SGDLS, YYNGEE. The entire variable domain, with the rest obtained from reference TRBV9 and TRBJ2-3, is as follows: DSGVTQTPKHLITATGQRVTLRCSPRSGDLSVYWYQQSLDQGLQFLIQYYNGEERAKGNILERFSAQQFPDLHSELNLSSLELGDSALYFCASSSGGYTDTRYFGPGTRLTVL.

There are many counts of this clonotype. J is TRBJ2-4 and V is TRBV20-1; D is tentatively TRBD1 or TRBD2 (5 bases each). Germline CDR1 reads DFQATT; CDR2 reads SNEGSKA (reference sequence). The CDR3 totals 15 residues. Trimming stripped 4 bases from V and 3 bases from J, with 16 bases between. CDR3 amino acids: CSATHPGRDKNIQYF. The DNA for the CDR3 is TGCAGTGCTACGCACCCGGGACGCGACAAAAACATTCAGTACTTC.

This clonotype appeared many times. The rearrangement links TRBV20-1 to TRBJ2-3; 13 bases fit TRBD2. The CDR3 length is 15 residues. The germline V gene has CDR1 DFQATT and CDR2 SNEGSKA (reference sequence). The trim removed 4 bases at V and 7 bases at J, leaving 8 bases unmatched. For the CDR3, the DNA is TGCAGTGCTAAACCCGGGACTAGCGGGATTCATACGCAGTATTTT. Translated: CSAKPGTSGIHTQYF.

This clonotype was picked up many times. The V and J genes are TRBV6-1 and TRBJ2-2; D might be TRBD1 or TRBD2, each matching 5 bases. With 9 bases removed from V and 3 bases from J, the gap between germline ends came to 20 bases. This CDR3 has 16 residues. The germline CDR1 and CDR2 sequences are MNHNS and SASEGT. The CDR3 reads CAREVSWGWYTGELFF. DNA for the CDR3: TGTGCCAGGGAAGTTAGCTGGGGGTGGTACACCGGGGAGCTGTTTTTT.

The sample holds many counts of this clonotype. This sequence joins TRBV6-9 and TRBJ1-1, with a tentative D call TRBD1 (5 bases). The CDR3 extends over 16 amino acids. Germline CDR1 is MNHGY and CDR2 is SVAAGI. Trimming took off 6 bases at V and 1 base at J, with 18 bases between the two ends. CDR3 sequence (DNA): TGTGCCAGCAGGCTACGGGGACCGGAGGGGAACACTGAAGCTTTCTTT. Protein: CASRLRGPEGNTEAFF.

This clonotype was detected many times. V and J are TRBV29-1 and TRBJ2-7, with a possible D match to TRBD2 (5 bases). Germline V gene lookup returns CDR1 SQVTM and CDR2 ANQGSEA. The V and J ends lost 4 bases and 9 bases respectively, with 16 bases between them. CDR3 length: 12 residues. The CDR3 loop is CSVGGLGIWQYF. DNA for the CDR3: TGCAGCGTTGGAGGGTTGGGAATATGGCAGTACTTC.

The chain carries TRBV3-1 and TRBJ2-2, with D possibly TRBD1 on 6 matching bases. V was pared by 3 bases and J by 6 bases, with 11 bases between. This CDR3 spans 14 amino acids. The V gene's germline CDR1 is LGHDT and CDR2 YNNKEL (reference sequence). Written as DNA, the CDR3 is TGTGCCAGCAGCCAGACAGGCTATCCCGGGGAGCTGTTTTTT. Its protein is CASSQTGYPGELFF.

In this sample, this clonotype turned up many times. The gene calls are TRBV3-1 and TRBJ1-2, with TRBD1 matching over 10 bases. Germline CDR1 and CDR2: LGHDT and YNNKEL (reference sequence). CDR3 length: 14 residues. Germline trimming cut 5 bases from V and 7 bases from J; bases unmatched to any gene: 7. Written as DNA, the CDR3 is TGTGCCAGCAGCTCGACAGGGGGCACGGTTGGCTACACCTTC. Its translation is CASSSTGGTVGYTF. Looking up the rest from reference TRBV3-1 and TRBJ1-2 gives the full variable domain: DTAVSQTPKYLVTQMGNDKSIKCEQNLGHDTMYWYKQDSKKFLKIMFSYNNKELIINETVPNRFSPKSPDKAHLNLHINSLELGDSAVYFCASSSTGGTVGYTFGSGTRLTVV.

This clonotype was found many times. This chain uses TRBV5-8 with TRBJ2-3; D possibly uses TRBD1 or TRBD2 (5 bases each). There are 15 residues in the CDR3. Between the trimmed V and J ends, which lost 3 bases and 4 bases, there was a span of 15 bases. Germline CDR1 SGHTS, CDR2 YDEGEE. The CDR3 spells CASSYGRMGADTQYF. The DNA for the CDR3 is TGTGCCAGCAGCTACGGACGAATGGGGGCAGATACGCAGTATTTT.

Comments on this clonotype: A much more abundant neighbour one base away suggests this may be a read error. The V and J genes are TRBV6-1 and TRBJ1-1; TRBD1 might be the D (5 bases). Trimming removed 7 bases at V and 4 bases at J, with 13 bases between. CDR1 and CDR2 (germline): MNHNS, SASEGT. The CDR3 totals 13 residues. CDR3: CASKKGISTEAFF. CDR3 bases: TGTGCCAGCAAAAAGGGGATTAGCACTGAAGCTTTCTTT.

The sample holds many counts of this clonotype. This chain connects TRBV28 to TRBJ1-4; D is possibly TRBD1 (6 bases). Between the trimmed V and J ends, which lost 4 bases and 3 bases, there was a span of 9 bases. The CDR3 length is 14 residues. From germline, CDR1 is MDHEN and CDR2 SYDVKM. The CDR3 DNA is TGTGCCAGCAGTTCACAGGGCGCTAATGAAAAACTGTTTTTT. Its translation is CASSSQGANEKLFF.

There are a few counts of this clonotype. J is TRBJ1-3 and V is TRBV5-1; 9 positions match TRBD1. In germline, CDR1 is SGHRS, CDR2 YFSETQ. CDR3 length equals 15 residues. Trimming cost V 4 bases and J 3 bases; bases outside gene matches: 5. CDR3 bases: TGCGCCAGCAGCGAGGGACAGGGACTTGGAAACACCATATATTTT. Protein sequence: CASSEGQGLGNTIYF.

This clonotype has only a few counts. The chain carries TRBV4-3 and TRBJ1-1; D not certain. The CDR3 has 16 amino acids. With 2 bases removed from V and 1 base from J, the gap between germline ends came to 14 bases. Germline loops: CDR1 LGHNA, CDR2 YSLEER. CDR3 protein: CASSQSPRPANTEAFF. DNA for the CDR3: TGCGCCAGCAGCCAAAGTCCTCGGCCAGCGAACACTGAAGCTTTCTTT.

This clonotype was recorded at least ten times. V usage is TRBV5-5 and J usage is TRBJ2-7; no clear D gene. This CDR3 comprises 13 residues. Germline assignment: CDR1 SGHKS and CDR2 YYEKEE (reference sequence). Trimming took 7 bases from V and 3 from J, leaving 14 bases between them. As DNA, the CDR3 is TGTGCCAGCGCTGTGAGCGTTTTCTACGAGCAGTACTTC. This gives the protein CASAVSVFYEQYF.

This clonotype was picked up many times. The CDR3 region has the DNA TGTGCCAGCACCACGGGGTTGGTCTATGGCTACACCTTC. As protein: CASTTGLVYGYTF. V usage is TRBV28 and J usage is TRBJ1-2; unclear D gene. V was shortened by 7 bases and J by 4 bases, with 13 bases between the two germline ends. The CDR3 runs 13 residues. Germline loops: CDR1 MDHEN, CDR2 SYDVKM.

This clonotype has more than one count but fewer than ten. The genes are TRBV6-1 and TRBJ2-3, with D possibly called TRBD1 or TRBD2 (5 bases each). The CDR3 covers 11 residues. V lost 5 bases, J lost 6 bases, and 6 bases lay in between. CDR1 is MNHNS, CDR2 SASEGT, per germline. The CDR3 is CASSWGDTQYF. Here the CDR3 DNA reads TGTGCCAGCAGTTGGGGGGATACGCAGTATTTT.

There are many counts of this clonotype. The chain combines TRBV28 with TRBJ2-7, with TRBD2 identical over 9 bases. The V segment lost 8 bases and the J segment 3 bases; nucleotides outside the gene matches: 8. The CDR3 has 14 amino acids. Germline CDR1 and CDR2: MDHEN and SYDVKM. The CDR3 sequence: CASFSSGAYYEQYF. CDR3 bases: TGTGCCAGCTTCTCTAGCGGGGCTTACTACGAGCAGTACTTC.

This clonotype showed up many times. The rearrangement uses TRBV11-2 and TRBJ2-7; tentatively, D is TRBD1 (5 bases). V was clipped by 5 bases and J by 5 bases, with 22 bases between them. Germline lookup yields CDR1 SGHAT and CDR2 FQNNGV. The length of the CDR3 is 16 residues. The CDR3 spells CASSPTLGVTIHEQYF. The CDR3, as DNA: TGTGCCAGCAGCCCGACCCTAGGGGTAACCATCCACGAGCAGTACTTC.

Ten or more counts support this clonotype. The V and J genes are TRBV5-1 and TRBJ2-4, with D perhaps matching TRBD2 (5 bases). The length of the CDR3 is 15 residues. In germline, CDR1 is SGHRS, CDR2 YFSETQ. V was clipped by 0 bases and J by 3 bases, with 10 bases between them. The CDR3 region is CASSLVAGVKNIQYF. The CDR3, as DNA: TGCGCCAGCAGCTTGGTGGCGGGTGTCAAAAACATTCAGTACTTC.

For the CDR3, the DNA is TGTGCCAGCAGCCCGGGACTAGCGGGAACAGAGACCCAGTACTTC. Encoded protein: CASSPGLAGTETQYF. The chain joins TRBV7-9 to TRBJ2-5, with 13 bases lining up with TRBD2. Trimming took 5 bases from V and 4 from J; bases not matched to a gene: 4. In germline, CDR1 is SEHNR, CDR2 FQNEAQ (reference sequence). The CDR3 totals 15 residues. The variable domain in full, completed from reference TRBV7-9 and TRBJ2-5, reads DTGVSQNPRHKITKRGQNVTFRCDPISEHNRLYWYRQTLGQGPEFLTYFQNEAQLEKSRLLSDRFSAERPKGSFSTLEIQRTEQGDSAMYLCASSPGLAGTETQYFGPGTRLLVL.

The rearrangement uses TRBV25-1 and TRBJ2-1; 10 bases map to TRBD1. Germline CDR1 MGHDK, CDR2 SYGVNS. The CDR3 is made up of 15 amino acids. Germline trimming cut 5 bases from V and 10 bases from J; bases unmatched to any gene: 11. Here the CDR3 reads CASSLDRGALSEQFF. The CDR3 nucleotides are TGTGCCAGCAGTTTGGACAGGGGGGCCCTTTCGGAGCAGTTCTTC.